This T cell receptor (beta chain) came from a study of CD8+CD57+ T cells in acquired aplastic anemia. Notes on the study in general: The same twenty-nine CD8+ CDR3 sequences occurred in patients and in controls. Patient and control CD8+ Simpson's diversity was not significantly different.

Whoever was chosen for sequencing had shown CD8+CD57+ cell expansion by flow cytometry. All patients had severe acquired aplastic anemia. Receipt of therapy had not occurred in any patient by the time of blood sampling. This clonotype was seen only a few times. What it binds is not known. With 3 bases clipped from V and 4 bases from J, the junction kept 13 bases outside the gene matches. The CDR3 runs to 18 residues. Germline-derived CDR1 and CDR2 are MNHEY and SMNVEV (reference sequence). Genomic DNA acted as the template from which TCR beta VDJ combination and CDR3 sequence profiling were carried out. TCRdb re-analysed the reads in MiXCR, keeping a single row per CDR3 protein. The top ten hold over 25% of the sample, which has 150,000 to 200,000 distinct CDR3 sequences, less than 50% seen once.

The sample taken for sequencing was sorted CD4+, CD8+, or CD8+CD57+ T cells (not recorded which) from PBMCs. The clonotype originates from a human donor with aplastic anemia. This chain links TRBV27 with TRBJ2-3; 10 bases align to TRBD1. The CDR3 DNA follows: TGTGCCAGCAGTTTGGGCCCCTCGGGACAGGGGTTGTCAGATACGCAGTATTTT. Translation gives CASSLGPSGQGLSDTQYF.